This T cell receptor (beta chain) is drawn from a study of spatial heterogeneity in lung cancer. The study, taken as a whole, reports: Expanded TCR counts, ubiquitous and regional, correlated respectively with ubiquitous and regional nonsynonymous mutation counts. One measure, the expanded intratumoral alpha and beta TCR count, tracked tumor mutation counts.

TCRdb re-analysed the 5' RACE reads in MiXCR, keeping a single row per CDR3 protein. The sample holds about 10,000 distinct CDR3 sequences, around 12% seen once. This CDR3 is built from 14 residues. Germline V gives CDR1 GTSNPN, CDR2 SVGIG (reference sequence). With 4 bases removed from V and 0 bases from J, the gap between germline ends came to 10 bases. Time point given: sample taken at primary tumor resection. Frozen PBMC, nontumor lung or tumor provided whole RNA, which was sequenced unsorted. This clonotype has ten or more counts. Its target is not known. The V gene is TRBV30, the J gene TRBJ2-1; D gene uncertain. The source material was lung tumor tissue, sampled at surgery. This receptor was obtained from a male donor with early-stage non-small cell lung cancer. CDR3: CAWMAENSYNEQFF. DNA of the CDR3: TGTGCCTGGATGGCGGAAAACTCCTACAATGAGCAGTTCTTC.